The next 27 T cell receptor beta chains were all read from a single sample in a study of blood T cell repertoires in COVID-19. Only in-frame clones appear in the TCRdb table, and some are missing; sequencing was by immunoSEQ multiplex PCR. Here the sample spans some 30,000 clones, around 88% being singletons. Sequencing used peripheral blood. These TCRs come from a woman in her seventies with active COVID-19.

The chain links TRBV19 to TRBJ1-2, with 8 bases fitting TRBD1. Germline lookup yields CDR1 LNHDA and CDR2 SQIVND (reference sequence). The CDR3 consists of 13 residues. Unmatched junction bases numbered 4, after V lost 5 bases and J lost 5 bases. The CDR3 reads CASSYRGEYGYTF. The CDR3, as DNA: TGTGCCAGTAGTTACAGGGGGGAGTATGGCTACACCTTC. Filled out from reference TRBV19 and TRBJ1-2, the complete variable domain reads DGGITQSPKYLFRKEGQNVTLSCEQNLNHDAMYWYRQDPGQGLRLIYYSQIVNDFQKGDIAEGYSVSREKKESFPLTVTSAQKNPTAFYLCASSYRGEYGYTFGSGTRLTVV.

The genes are TRBV18 and TRBJ2-1; maybe TRBD2 (6 bases). Germline V gene lookup returns CDR1 KGHSH and CDR2 LQKENI. The CDR3 contains 15 residues. V shed 3 bases and J shed 6 bases, with 15 bases lying between them. In DNA form, the CDR3 reads TGTGCCAGCTCACCCTCCCTAGCGCAATTCAATGAGCAGTTCTTC. This sequence encodes CASSPSLAQFNEQFF. Complete variable domain (other parts from reference TRBV18 and TRBJ2-1): NAGVMQNPRHLVRRRGQEARLRCSPMKGHSHVYWYRQLPEEGLKFMVYLQKENIIDESGMPKERFSAEFPKEGPSILRIQQVVRGDSAAYFCASSPSLAQFNEQFFGPGTRLTVL.

V usage is TRBV7-9 and J usage is TRBJ2-1; TRBD2 agrees at 9 bases. J lost 8 bases, V lost 1 base, and 6 bases had no gene match. Germline V gene sequence: CDR1 SEHNR, CDR2 FQNEAQ (reference sequence). The CDR3 totals 15 residues. This CDR3 is CASSLVRGGGHEQFF. CDR3 sequence (DNA): TGTGCCAGCAGCTTAGTGCGGGGGGGCGGCCATGAGCAGTTCTTC.

This clone was recorded a few times. The gene calls are TRBV20-1 and TRBJ1-5, with D tentatively TRBD1 (5 bases). The germline V gene has CDR1 DFQATT and CDR2 SNEGSKA (reference sequence). This CDR3 has 15 amino acids. The ends were cut back, 3 bases at V and 4 bases at J, with 16 bases in the middle. The CDR3 nucleotides read TGCAGTGCTAGTCCTTTCAGGGTTGGGAATCAGCCCCAGCATTTT. As protein: CSASPFRVGNQPQHF.

The chain is built from TRBV7-9 and TRBJ2-5; 7 bases agree with TRBD2. The CDR3 has 17 residues. J was trimmed by 0 bases and V by 4 bases; bases with no gene match: 11. Germline assignment: CDR1 SEHNR and CDR2 FQNEAQ (reference sequence). The CDR3 spells CASSSTGEGWYQETQYF. CDR3 nucleotides: TGTGCCAGCAGCTCAACGGGGGAGGGTTGGTACCAAGAGACCCAGTACTTC.

The chain employs TRBV5-1 and TRBJ2-1; TRBD1 matches 7 bases. Germline trimming cut 4 bases from V and 4 bases from J; bases unmatched to any gene: 8. There are 15 residues in the CDR3. Germline CDR1 is SGHRS and CDR2 is YFSETQ. The DNA of the CDR3 is TGCGCCAGCAGCCGCGAAGGGGGCCCATACAATGAGCAGTTCTTC. It encodes CASSREGGPYNEQFF.

The chain is built from TRBV7-3 and TRBJ2-5; 7 bases match TRBD1. The CDR3 runs to 13 residues. V lost 5 bases and J lost 2; bases outside the gene matches: 2. Germline assignment: CDR1 SGHTA and CDR2 FQGTGA. The CDR3 DNA sequence: TGTGCCAGCAGCACGGACAGGCAAGAGACCCAGTACTTC. It yields the protein CASSTDRQETQYF.

The V call is TRBV9, the J call TRBJ2-7; D possibly corresponds to TRBD2 (6 bases). The germline CDR1 and CDR2 sequences are SGDLS and YYNGEE. This CDR3 has 16 residues. V lost 0 bases to trimming and J lost 4 bases, with 17 bases between them. CDR3 sequence: CASSVDGVGGWYEQYF. CDR3 sequence (DNA): TGTGCCAGCAGCGTAGACGGTGTCGGGGGTTGGTACGAGCAGTACTTC. The full variable domain, its missing parts supplied by reference TRBV9 and TRBJ2-7, is DSGVTQTPKHLITATGQRVTLRCSPRSGDLSVYWYQQSLDQGLQFLIQYYNGEERAKGNILERFSAQQFPDLHSELNLSSLELGDSALYFCASSVDGVGGWYEQYFGPGTRLTVT.

The chain carries TRBV9 and TRBJ1-4, with a tentative D call TRBD1 (5 bases). Deletions cut 3 bases from V and 3 bases from J, with 12 bases between. Germline CDR1 SGDLS, CDR2 YYNGEE. The CDR3 consists of 15 residues. CDR3 protein: CASSASPGANEKLFF. In DNA, the CDR3 is TGTGCCAGCAGCGCCTCCCCGGGGGCTAATGAAAAACTGTTTTTT.

This sequence joins TRBV18 and TRBJ2-5, with D unresolved. Germline CDR1 and CDR2: KGHSH and LQKENI. The CDR3 is 13 amino acids. V gave up 4 bases and J gave up 3 bases, with 9 bases separating them. CDR3 in amino acids: CASSQNSEETQYF. The CDR3 DNA is TGTGCCAGCTCACAGAACTCGGAAGAGACCCAGTACTTC.

This chain links TRBV29-1 with TRBJ2-7, with 9 bases matching TRBD1. This CDR3 has 12 amino acids. The ends lost 6 bases at V and 7 bases at J; junction bases unmatched: 7. Germline CDR1 and CDR2: SQVTM and ANQGSEA. CDR3 nucleotides: TGCAGCGTCGACAGGGGGTCTTCGGAGCAGTACTTC. Its translation is CSVDRGSSEQYF.

The J gene is TRBJ1-5, the V gene TRBV9; 10 bases line up with TRBD1. The CDR3 runs 14 residues. V lost 3 bases, J lost 7 bases, and 4 bases stayed unmatched. Germline V gives CDR1 SGDLS, CDR2 YYNGEE. Written as DNA, the CDR3 is TGTGCCAGCAGCGATGGACAGGGGGGCCAGCCCCAGCATTTT. Translation: CASSDGQGGQPQHF.

Only one count was recorded for this clone. The chain carries TRBV6-5 and TRBJ1-2; no reliable D call. Trimming removed 2 bases from V and 4 bases from J, with 14 bases in between. Germline V gene data show CDR1 as MNHEY and CDR2 as SVGAGI. This CDR3 has 15 residues. DNA for the CDR3: TGTGCCAGCAGTTACGAGGCTCCGCCAAGCTATGGCTACACCTTC. Translating gives CASSYEAPPSYGYTF.

The rearrangement uses TRBV5-1 and TRBJ2-1; 7 positions agree with TRBD2. V was clipped by 9 bases and J by 6 bases; unmatched bases: 15. Germline lookup yields CDR1 SGHRS and CDR2 YFSETQ. The CDR3 extends over 15 amino acids. The CDR3 DNA follows: TGCGCCACTACCCAAAGCGGGGCCGTCGGCAATGAGCAGTTCTTC. Translating it yields CATTQSGAVGNEQFF.

J is TRBJ2-1 and V is TRBV6-5, with 14 bases identical to TRBD2. The trim removed 5 bases at V and 7 bases at J, leaving 1 base unmatched. In germline, CDR1 is MNHEY, CDR2 SVGAGI. The CDR3 extends over 14 amino acids. CDR3 in amino acids: CASSRLAGGNEQFF. The CDR3 DNA sequence: TGTGCCAGCAGTCGACTAGCGGGGGGGAATGAGCAGTTCTTC.

This chain's CDR3 is CASSYSSGRTIANQPQHF. CDR3 nucleotides: TGTGCCAGCAGTTACTCGTCGGGCAGGACAATAGCAAATCAGCCCCAGCATTTT. The rearrangement joins TRBV6-2 or TRBV6-3 to TRBJ1-5; D is possibly TRBD1 (5 bases). Deletions cut 0 bases from V and 4 bases from J, with 19 bases between. This CDR3 has 18 amino acids. Germline V CDR1 and CDR2: MNHEY, SVGEGT.

The chain carries TRBV5-4 and TRBJ2-7, with TRBD1 matching over 9 bases. V shed 0 bases and J 6 bases; nucleotides not matched to a gene: 7. CDR1 is SGHNT and CDR2 is YYREEE in the germline V gene (reference sequence). The CDR3 covers 15 residues. CDR3 in amino acids: CASSLDRGRVSEQYF. In nucleotides, the CDR3 is TGTGCCAGCAGCTTGGACAGGGGGCGCGTAAGCGAGCAGTACTTC.

The chain recombines TRBV5-4 with TRBJ2-7, with D uncertain. Trimming stripped 3 bases from V and 7 bases from J, with 11 bases between. Germline V lookup: CDR1 SGHNT, CDR2 YYREEE (reference sequence). This CDR3 comprises 12 residues. The CDR3 DNA sequence: TGTGCCAGCAGCTCAACGTCCGGGGAGCAGTACTTC. The encoded protein is CASSSTSGEQYF.

This chain uses TRBV4-2 with TRBJ2-5; the D gene is possibly TRBD2 (7 bases). This CDR3 is 18 amino acids long. V was pared by 2 bases and J by 3 bases, with 22 bases between. CDR1 is LGHNA, CDR2 YNFKEQ, per germline. The chain's CDR3 is CASSQLGGGGAWEETQYF. For the CDR3, the DNA is TGTGCCAGCAGCCAACTTGGGGGTGGGGGGGCCTGGGAAGAGACCCAGTACTTC.

The table lists this clone with a count of one. This chain uses TRBV7-9 with TRBJ2-1, with TRBD1 matching 10 bases. The CDR3 runs to 15 residues. Germline CDR1 reads SEHNR; CDR2 reads FQNEAQ (reference sequence). V was clipped by 5 bases and J by 4 bases; unmatched bases: 5. CDR3 bases: TGTGCCAGCAGCCCCCGGGACAGGGGTTACAATGAGCAGTTCTTC. Encoded protein: CASSPRDRGYNEQFF.

The gene calls are TRBV7-9 and TRBJ2-3, with TRBD1 identical over 12 bases. Trimming cost V 5 bases and J 6 bases; bases outside gene matches: 6. The CDR3 consists of 15 residues. Germline CDR1 and CDR2: SEHNR and FQNEAQ (reference sequence). The CDR3 here is CASSGGQGAQDTQYF. The CDR3 coding sequence is TGTGCCAGCAGCGGGGGACAGGGGGCGCAGGATACGCAGTATTTT.

This chain uses TRBV9 with TRBJ2-5; TRBD2 matches at 7 bases. With 4 bases clipped from V and 5 bases from J, the junction kept 14 bases outside the gene matches. Germline V gene data show CDR1 as SGDLS and CDR2 as YYNGEE. CDR3 length equals 16 residues. The CDR3 coding sequence is TGTGCCAGCAGCCCCCGACTAGCCCGGGGGGAGGAGACCCAGTACTTC. It is translated as CASSPRLARGEETQYF.

The chain is built from TRBV2 and TRBJ1-4, with D possibly matching TRBD1 (5 bases). The CDR3 has 16 amino acids. Germline V gene lookup returns CDR1 SNHLY and CDR2 FYNNEI. The ends were cut back, 4 bases at V and 7 bases at J, with 19 bases in the middle. The CDR3 nucleotides are TGTGCCAGCAGTGCTACCGACCCTCAGCAGGGTGAAAAACTGTTTTTT. It translates to CASSATDPQQGEKLFF.

The chain joins TRBV7-8 to TRBJ1-2; a possible D gene is TRBD1 (5 bases). Germline CDR1 reads SGHVS; CDR2 reads FQNEAQ. The germline V and J ends were trimmed by 1 base and 7 bases, with 10 bases remaining between them. The CDR3 is 13 residues long. The CDR3 sequence: CASSLVRGGGYTF. The CDR3 DNA is TGTGCCAGCAGCTTAGTACGGGGGGGTGGCTACACCTTC.

The chain combines TRBV9 with TRBJ1-1; no reliable D call. Germline CDR1 and CDR2: SGDLS and YYNGEE. V lost 3 bases to trimming and J lost 0 bases, with 3 bases between them. The CDR3 runs 12 residues. The CDR3 region has the DNA TGTGCCAGCAGCGCAATGAACACTGAAGCTTTCTTT. This encodes CASSAMNTEAFF.

The chain joins TRBV3-1 (or the pseudogene TRBV3-2) to TRBJ2-1; D gene uncertain. The CDR3 sequence is 13 residues long. Germline loops: CDR1 LGHDT, CDR2 YNNKEL (reference sequence). V was clipped by 0 bases and J by 7 bases, with 7 bases between them. The chain's CDR3 is CASSQDPPNEQFF. The CDR3 DNA reads TGTGCCAGCAGCCAAGATCCCCCAAATGAGCAGTTCTTC.

V gene TRBV5-6 combines with J gene TRBJ1-2; 9 bases agree with TRBD1. The germline gives CDR1 SGHDT, CDR2 YYEEEE. The CDR3 length is 13 residues. The V and J ends lost 3 bases and 5 bases, in that order; junction bases with no gene match: 2. The CDR3, as DNA: TGTGCCAGCAGCTCTGACAGGGGGTATGGCTACACCTTC. It encodes CASSSDRGYGYTF.